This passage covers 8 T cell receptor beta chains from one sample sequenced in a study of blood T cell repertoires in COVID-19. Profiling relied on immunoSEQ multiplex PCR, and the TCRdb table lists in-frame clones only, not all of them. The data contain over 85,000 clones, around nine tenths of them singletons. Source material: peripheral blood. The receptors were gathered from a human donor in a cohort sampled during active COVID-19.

The CDR3 DNA reads as TGTGCCAGCAGTCCGGACAGGGGTGATTCACCCCTCCACTTT. Translation gives CASSPDRGDSPLHF. J is TRBJ1-6 and V is TRBV6-6, with TRBD1 identical over 9 bases. The CDR3 totals 14 residues. J gave up 8 bases and V 5 bases, and 4 bases lay outside the gene matches. The germline V gene encodes CDR1 MNHNY and CDR2 SVGAGI (reference sequence).

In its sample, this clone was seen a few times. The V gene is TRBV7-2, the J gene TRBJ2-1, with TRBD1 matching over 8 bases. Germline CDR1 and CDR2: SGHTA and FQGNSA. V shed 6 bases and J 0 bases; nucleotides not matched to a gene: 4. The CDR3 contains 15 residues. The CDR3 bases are TGTGCCAGCAGGCGGACAGGGCCCTCCTACAATGAGCAGTTCTTC. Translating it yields CASRRTGPSYNEQFF.

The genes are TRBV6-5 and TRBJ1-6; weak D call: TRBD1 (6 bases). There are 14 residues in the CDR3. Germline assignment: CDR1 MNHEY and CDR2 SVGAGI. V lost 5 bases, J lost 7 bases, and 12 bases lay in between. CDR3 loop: CASSPGVRNSPLHF. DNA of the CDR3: TGTGCCAGCAGTCCAGGGGTCCGGAATTCACCCCTCCACTTT.

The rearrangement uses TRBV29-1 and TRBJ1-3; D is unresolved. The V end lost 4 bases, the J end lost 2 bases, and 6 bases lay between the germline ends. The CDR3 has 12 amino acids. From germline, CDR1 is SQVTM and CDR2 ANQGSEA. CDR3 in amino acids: CSVGGTGNTIYF. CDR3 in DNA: TGCAGCGTTGGCGGGACTGGAAACACCATATATTTT.

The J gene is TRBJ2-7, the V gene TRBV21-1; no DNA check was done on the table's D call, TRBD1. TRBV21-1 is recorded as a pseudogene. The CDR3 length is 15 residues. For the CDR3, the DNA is TGTGCCAAACTCAAAATCCGGGACAGCTCCTACGAGCAGTACTTC. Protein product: CAKLKIRDSSYEQYF.

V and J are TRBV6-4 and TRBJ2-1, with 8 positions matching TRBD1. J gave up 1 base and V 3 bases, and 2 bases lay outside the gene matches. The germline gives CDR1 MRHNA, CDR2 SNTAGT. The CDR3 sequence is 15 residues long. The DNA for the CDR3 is TGTGCCAGCAGTGAACGACAGGGGTCCTACAATGAGCAGTTCTTC. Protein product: CASSERQGSYNEQFF.

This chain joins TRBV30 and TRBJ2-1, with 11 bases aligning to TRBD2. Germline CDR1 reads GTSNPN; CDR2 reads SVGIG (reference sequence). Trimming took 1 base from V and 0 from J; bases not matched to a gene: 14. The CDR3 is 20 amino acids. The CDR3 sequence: CAWSGFLQKGLADSYNEQFF. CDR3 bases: TGTGCCTGGAGTGGCTTCCTACAAAAGGGACTAGCGGACTCCTACAATGAGCAGTTCTTC.

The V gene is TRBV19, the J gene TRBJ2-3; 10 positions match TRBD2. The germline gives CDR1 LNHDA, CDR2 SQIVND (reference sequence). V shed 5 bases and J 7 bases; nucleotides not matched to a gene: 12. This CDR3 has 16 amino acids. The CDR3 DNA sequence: TGTGCCAGTAGTCTACTAGCGGGGCGAACGAAAAATACGCAGTATTTT. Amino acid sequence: CASSLLAGRTKNTQYF.